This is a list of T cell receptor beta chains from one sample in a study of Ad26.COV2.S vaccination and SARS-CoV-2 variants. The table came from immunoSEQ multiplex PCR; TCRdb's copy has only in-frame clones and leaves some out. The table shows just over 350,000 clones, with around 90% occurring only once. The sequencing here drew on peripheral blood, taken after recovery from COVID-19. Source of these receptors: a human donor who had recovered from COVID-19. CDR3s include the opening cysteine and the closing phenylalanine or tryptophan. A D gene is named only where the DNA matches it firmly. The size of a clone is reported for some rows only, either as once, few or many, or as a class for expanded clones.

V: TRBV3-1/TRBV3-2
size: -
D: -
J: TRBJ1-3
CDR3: CASSQRRTGFSGNTIYF
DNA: TGTGCCAGCAGCCAACGACGGACTGGCTTCTCTGGAAACACCATATATTTT

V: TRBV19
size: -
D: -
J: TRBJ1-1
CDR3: CASSPLYMNTEAFF
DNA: TGTGCCAGTAGTCCTCTATATATGAACACTGAAGCTTTCTTT

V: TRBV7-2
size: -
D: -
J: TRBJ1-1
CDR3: CASSFGGITEAFF
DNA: TGTGCCAGCAGCTTCGGCGGGATCACTGAAGCTTTCTTT

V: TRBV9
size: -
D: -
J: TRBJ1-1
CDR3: CASSAELMNTEAFF
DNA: TGTGCCAGCAGCGCCGAGCTCATGAACACTGAAGCTTTCTTT

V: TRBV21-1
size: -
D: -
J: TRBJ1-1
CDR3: CASRGTDASTEAFF
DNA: TGTGCCAGCAGAGGGACAGATGCATCGACTGAAGCTTTCTTT

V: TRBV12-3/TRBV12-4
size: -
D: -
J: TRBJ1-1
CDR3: CASSYGGNTEAFF
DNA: TGTGCCAGCAGTTACGGGGGGAACACTGAAGCTTTCTTT

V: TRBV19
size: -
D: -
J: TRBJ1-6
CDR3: CASSIDWGRHSPLHF
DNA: TGTGCCAGTAGTATAGACTGGGGGAGACATTCACCCCTCCACTTT

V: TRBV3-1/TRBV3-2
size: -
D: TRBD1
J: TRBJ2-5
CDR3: CASSLGQQETQYF
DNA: TGTGCCAGCAGCCTGGGACAGCAAGAGACCCAGTACTTC

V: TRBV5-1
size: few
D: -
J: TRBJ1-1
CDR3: CASSLAGYTEAFF
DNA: TGCGCCAGCAGCTTGGCAGGATACACTGAAGCTTTCTTT

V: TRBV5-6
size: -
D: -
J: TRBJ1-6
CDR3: CASSLREDLHF
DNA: TGTGCCAGCAGCTTGAGGGAGGACCTCCACTTT

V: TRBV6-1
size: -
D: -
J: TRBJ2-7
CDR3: CASSEHGNDYEQYF
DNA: TGTGCCAGCAGTGAACATGGGAACGACTACGAGCAGTACTTC

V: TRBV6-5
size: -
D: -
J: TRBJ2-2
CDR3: CASSYFSFIAGELFF
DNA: TGTGCCAGCAGTTATTTCTCTTTTATCGCCGGGGAGCTGTTTTTT

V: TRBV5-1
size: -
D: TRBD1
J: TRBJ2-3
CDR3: CASSSDRGDTDTQYF
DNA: TGCGCCAGCAGCTCGGACAGGGGAGACACAGATACGCAGTATTTT

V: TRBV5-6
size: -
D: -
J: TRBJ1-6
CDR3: CASSLTGRNSYNSPLHF
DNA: TGTGCCAGCAGCTTGACGGGCAGAAACTCCTATAATTCACCCCTCCACTTT

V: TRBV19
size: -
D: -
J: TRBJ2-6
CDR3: CASSMGSSGANVLTF
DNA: TGTGCCAGTAGTATGGGAAGCTCTGGGGCCAACGTCCTGACTTTC

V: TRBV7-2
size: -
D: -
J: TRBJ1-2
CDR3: CASSAIRDGTAANYGYTF
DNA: TGTGCCAGCAGCGCTATCCGGGACGGAACTGCCGCTAACTATGGCTACACCTTC

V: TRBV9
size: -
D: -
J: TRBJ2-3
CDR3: CASSVKGGRGTDTQYF
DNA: TGTGCCAGCAGCGTAAAAGGGGGGCGCGGGACAGATACGCAGTATTTT

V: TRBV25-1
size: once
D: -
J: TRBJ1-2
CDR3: CASSESTLEGYTF
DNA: TGTGCCAGCAGTGAATCAACATTGGAGGGCTACACCTTC

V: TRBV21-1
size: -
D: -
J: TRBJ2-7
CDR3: CASSKDGTSEQYF
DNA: TGTGCCAGCAGCAAAGACGGGACGTCCGAGCAGTACTTC

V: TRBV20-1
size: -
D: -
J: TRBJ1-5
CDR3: CSASLGDSNQPQHF
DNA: TGCAGTGCTAGTCTAGGGGATAGCAATCAGCCCCAGCATTTT

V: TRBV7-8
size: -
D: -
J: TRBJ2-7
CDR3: CASSLEGLSVVEQYF
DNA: TGTGCCAGCAGCTTGGAGGGACTCTCCGTTGTCGAGCAGTACTTC

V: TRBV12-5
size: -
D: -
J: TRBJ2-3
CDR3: CASGPFGGTDTQYF
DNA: TGTGCTAGTGGACCCTTTGGGGGCACAGATACGCAGTATTTT

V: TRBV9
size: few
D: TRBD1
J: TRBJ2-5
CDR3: CASSALGQGFLAQYF
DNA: TGTGCCAGCAGCGCTCTCGGACAGGGGTTTTTAGCCCAGTACTTC

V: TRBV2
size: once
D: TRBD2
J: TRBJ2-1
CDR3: CASIEGTAGGNEQFF
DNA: TGTGCCAGCATCGAGGGTACAGCCGGGGGGAATGAGCAGTTCTTC

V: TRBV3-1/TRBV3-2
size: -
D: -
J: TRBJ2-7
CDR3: CASSPRQGYYEQYF
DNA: TGTGCCAGCAGCCCCCGGCAGGGGTATTACGAGCAGTACTTC

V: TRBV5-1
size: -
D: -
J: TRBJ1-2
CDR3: CASSLGGTTNYGYTF
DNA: TGCGCCAGCAGCTTGGGAGGGACAACTAACTATGGCTACACCTTC

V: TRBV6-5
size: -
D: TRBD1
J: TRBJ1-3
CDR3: CASTSVQGAGNTIYF
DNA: TGTGCCAGCACCAGCGTACAGGGGGCTGGAAACACCATATATTTT

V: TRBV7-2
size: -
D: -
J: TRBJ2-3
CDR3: CASSLGGDSIYVDTQYF
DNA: TGTGCCAGCAGCTTAGGCGGGGACAGTATATACGTAGATACGCAGTATTTT

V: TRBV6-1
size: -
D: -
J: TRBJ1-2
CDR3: CASSDLRGVGYTF
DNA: TGTGCCAGCAGTGACCTTAGAGGGGTCGGCTACACCTTC

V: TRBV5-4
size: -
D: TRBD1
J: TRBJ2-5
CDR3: CASSSYYRGQETQYF
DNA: TGTGCCAGCAGCTCTTACTACAGGGGACAAGAGACCCAGTACTTC

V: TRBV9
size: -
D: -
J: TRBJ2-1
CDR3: CASSVPGSIEQFF
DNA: TGTGCCAGCAGCGTCCCTGGGAGTATTGAGCAGTTCTTC

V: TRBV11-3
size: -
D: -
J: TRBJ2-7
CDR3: CASSLSGSTYEQYF
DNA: TGTGCCAGCAGCTTAAGCGGATCAACCTACGAGCAGTACTTC

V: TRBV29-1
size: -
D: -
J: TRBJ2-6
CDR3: CSVETEGPFSGANVLTF
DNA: TGCAGCGTTGAAACAGAGGGTCCCTTCTCTGGGGCCAACGTCCTGACTTTC

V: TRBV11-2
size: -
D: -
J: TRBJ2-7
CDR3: CASSSGAGAFYEQYF
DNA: TGTGCCAGCAGCTCTGGGGCAGGGGCCTTCTACGAGCAGTACTTC

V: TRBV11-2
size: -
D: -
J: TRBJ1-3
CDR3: CASSLGGVHTIYF
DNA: TGTGCCAGCAGCTTAGGGGGGGTCCACACCATATATTTT

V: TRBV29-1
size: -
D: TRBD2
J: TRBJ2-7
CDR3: CSVASGGPGEQYF
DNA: TGCAGCGTTGCAAGCGGGGGCCCAGGCGAGCAGTACTTC

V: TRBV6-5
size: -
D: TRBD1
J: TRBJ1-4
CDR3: CASSAGTGNREKLFF
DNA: TGTGCCAGCAGCGCCGGGACAGGGAATAGGGAAAAACTGTTTTTT

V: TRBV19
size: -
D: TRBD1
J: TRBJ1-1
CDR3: CASRTGQINTEAFF
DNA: TGTGCCAGTAGAACGGGACAGATTAACACTGAAGCTTTCTTT

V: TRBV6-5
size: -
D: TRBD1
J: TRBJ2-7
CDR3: CASSWTGEYNEQYF
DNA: TGTGCCAGCAGTTGGACAGGGGAGTATAACGAGCAGTACTTC

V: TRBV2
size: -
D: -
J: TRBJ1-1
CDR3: CASSLSPGNTEAFF
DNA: TGTGCCAGCAGCCTGTCTCCGGGGAACACTGAAGCTTTCTTT

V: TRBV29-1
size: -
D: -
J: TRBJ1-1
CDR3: CSTRGQGEAFF
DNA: TGCAGCACTCGGGGCCAAGGTGAAGCTTTCTTT

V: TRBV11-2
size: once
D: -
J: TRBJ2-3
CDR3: CASRQDWVSTDTQYF
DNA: TGTGCCAGCAGGCAGGACTGGGTGAGCACAGATACGCAGTATTTT

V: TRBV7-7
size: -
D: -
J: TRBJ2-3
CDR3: CASSLAPGDTQYF
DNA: TGTGCTAGCAGCTTAGCTCCGGGAGATACGCAGTATTTT

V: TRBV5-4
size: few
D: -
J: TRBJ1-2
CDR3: CASTPGGAAYGYTF
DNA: TGTGCCAGCACCCCCGGGGGGGCGGCCTATGGCTACACCTTC

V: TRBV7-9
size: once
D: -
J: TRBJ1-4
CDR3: CASSPPGPEKLFF
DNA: TGTGCCAGCAGCCCACCGGGACCCGAAAAACTGTTTTTT

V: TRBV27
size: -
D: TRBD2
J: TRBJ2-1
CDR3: CASSLTRGDYNEQFF
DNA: TGTGCCAGCAGTTTAACCCGGGGGGACTACAATGAGCAGTTCTTC

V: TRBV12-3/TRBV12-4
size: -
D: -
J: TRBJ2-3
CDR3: CASSPRPPHTQYF
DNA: TGTGCCAGCAGTCCCCGGCCCCCACATACGCAGTATTTT

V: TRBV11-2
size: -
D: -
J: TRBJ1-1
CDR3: CASIPHRASEAFF
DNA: TGTGCCAGCATCCCCCACAGGGCCTCTGAAGCTTTCTTT

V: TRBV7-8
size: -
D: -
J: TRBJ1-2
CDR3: CASSLQGPGYTF
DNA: TGTGCCAGCAGCTTGCAGGGGCCTGGCTACACCTTC

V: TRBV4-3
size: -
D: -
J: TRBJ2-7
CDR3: CASSQGVGVYEQYF
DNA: TGCGCCAGCAGCCAAGGAGTCGGGGTGTACGAGCAGTACTTC

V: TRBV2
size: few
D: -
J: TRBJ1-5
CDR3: CASGRGGNQPQHF
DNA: TGTGCCAGCGGGCGGGGGGGCAATCAGCCCCAGCATTTT

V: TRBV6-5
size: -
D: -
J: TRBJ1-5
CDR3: CASSYSRVSNQPQHF
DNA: TGTGCCAGCAGTTACTCGAGGGTTAGCAATCAGCCCCAGCATTTT

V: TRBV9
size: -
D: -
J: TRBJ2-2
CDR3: CASSVGLNTGELFF
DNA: TGTGCCAGCAGCGTAGGCCTGAACACCGGGGAGCTGTTTTTT